This T cell receptor (beta chain) was retrieved from a study of Graves' ophthalmopathy and Graves' hyperthyroidism (dated by TCRdb to the late 2010s). About the study as a whole: Peripheral blood was collected at initial diagnosis, before any treatment. To tell Graves' ophthalmopathy apart from Graves' hyperthyroidism, and to predict which patients would progress to ophthalmopathy, the study relied on TCR beta repertoire signatures. In total, 135 blood samples were TCR-sequenced: approximately 42 ophthalmopathy, some 80 hyperthyroidism and about 17 hyperthyroidism-to-ophthalmopathy patients. After sampling, hyperthyroidism patients received methimazole starting at 30 mg daily, and ophthalmopathy patients received high-dose intravenous methylprednisolone. To explore V-J signatures that separate ophthalmopathy from hyperthyroidism, a discovery set of 100 patients was enrolled, consisting of 40 to 45 with ophthalmopathy and under 65 with stable hyperthyroidism. An independent validation cohort was composed of approximately 19 hyperthyroidism patients and around 16 patients who later progressed from hyperthyroidism to ophthalmopathy. In five or six hyperthyroidism patients, the T-cell repertoire of thyroid tissue was compared with the T-cell repertoire of blood. On the study overall, not on this receptor specifically: No statistical method was used to predetermine the sample size, and group allocation was not hidden from the investigators. In validation, the model predicted ophthalmopathy progression with over 60% sensitivity and roughly 72% specificity; 12 predicted patients were CT-confirmed with GO in a median of 6.5 months. Among expanded thyroid clonotypes with frequency above 0.001, most also showed up in blood, which suggests that blood repertoires may reflect the thyroid immune response. The 13-signature model separated ophthalmopathy from stable hyperthyroidism with about 86% sensitivity and 81.08% specificity in cross-validation, and 80%/75% in the test set.

According to the germline V gene, CDR1 reads SGHTA and CDR2 reads FQGNSA. From the cysteine through the phenylalanine, the CDR3 covers 13 amino acids. Only the CDR3 region is kept as DNA, spanning 39 bases read in frame from base 1. At the junction V is shortened by 7 bases and J by 2 bases; bases outside the gene matches: 5. For repertoire sequencing, TCR beta CDR3 regions were amplified from RNA transcripts. HTBI primers and the Qiagen OneStep RT-PCR kit were used in a first-round RT-PCR, which was followed by a second-round multiplex PCR, size selection and purification. Libraries were sequenced paired-end with 100 bp reads on an Illumina HiSeq2000. For the original study's pipeline: Reads were processed with SOAPnuke, discarding reads with adapters, uncalled bases, mean Phred below 15, or no exact constant-primer or identifier match. COPE v1.2.5 was used to merge the high-quality paired reads. Each unique nucleotide sequence was treated as a clonotype, and MiTCR v1.1 was used to align the clonotypes to the IMGT TRB V, D and J references. Only V-J combinations with frequency above 0.0001 were analysed, covering around 99% of repertoires. A TCR clonal expansion and chaos score per V-J combination was defined as the ratio of F50 clonal expansion to chaos observed in the TCRdist matrix. Welch's t-statistics and random forest were used to reduce the features to 10 to 15 V-J combinations, which were then used as input to a naive Bayes classifier. Thyroid-blood repertoire similarity was quantified with the Morisita-Horn index. The raw public data were reprocessed by TCRdb itself: fastp quality trimming at Q25, MiXCR clonotype calling, in-frame beta chains only. CDR3 protein sequences are deduplicated, and each keeps its most common genes and DNA. In this record, the V and J calls reflect TCRdb's handling and not the investigators' own analysis. Within this sample are about 40,000 distinct CDR3 sequences, with 52% of them counted one time only. The top ten clonotypes cover less than 20% of the sample.

Ophthalmopathy patients were characterized by moderately to severely active disease, a Clinical Activity Score of at least 3, a NOSPECS grade of at least 4, and a disease duration under 3 months. Patients with other autoimmune diseases, uncontrolled infections, pregnancy or lactation were excluded. Clinical symptoms, serum thyroxine, TRAb, thyroid ultrasound and orbital computed tomography were used for diagnosis. Using Ficoll-Paque density gradient centrifugation, PBMCs were isolated from less than 13 ml of fresh peripheral blood. Total RNA was extracted with Trizol reagent and quality-checked on an Agilent 2100 Bioanalyzer. This clonotype was seen a single time. Which antigen it targets is not known. Qualities for individual bases were not recorded, and no much larger clone is one base off. A lone read gives weak evidence.

Sequencing was carried out using peripheral blood. This receptor chain uses TRBV7-2 and TRBJ2-7; TRBD2 lines up with 7 middle nucleotides. The receptor was derived from an adult man with Graves' ophthalmopathy. The CDR3 in this case is CASTSSGAYEQYF. The nucleotide sequence is given as TGTGCCAGCACCTCAAGCGGGGCCTACGAGCAGTACTTC. Extended through the reference TRBV7-2 and TRBJ2-7 proteins, this CDR3 yields the full variable domain: GAGVSQSPSNKVTEKGKDVELRCDPISGHTALYWYRQSLGQGLEFLIYFQGNSAPDKSGLPSDRFSAERTGGSVSTLTIQRTQQEDSAVYLCASTSSGAYEQYFGPGTRLTVT.